Presented here are 25 T cell receptor beta chains from one specimen sequenced in a study of OX40 agonist ivuxolimab in advanced cancers. Sequencing was performed with immunoSEQ multiplex PCR; in TCRdb, only in-frame clones are kept and a portion is missing. The table lists under 90,000 clones, 85% to 95% of them singletons. The material was CD4+ or CD8+ T cells sorted from blood, obtained in a trial of the OX40 agonist ivuxolimab. These receptors were collected from an adult with an advanced solid tumor such as melanoma, head and neck, liver or kidney cancer.

This rearrangement joins TRBV27 to TRBJ1-6; D remains unclear. V shed 1 base and J shed 13 bases, with 11 bases lying between them. The CDR3 length is 13 residues. From germline, CDR1 is MNHEY and CDR2 SMNVEV (reference sequence). CDR3 sequence reads: CASSLFGLTPLHF. The CDR3, as DNA: TGTGCCAGCAGTTTATTTGGGCTGACGCCCCTCCACTTT.

V is TRBV7-9 and J is TRBJ2-1; D tentatively reads TRBD1 or TRBD2 (6 bases each). The germline gives CDR1 SEHNR, CDR2 FQNEAQ (reference sequence). Trimming cost V 4 bases and J 4 bases, with 17 bases left between them. The CDR3 has 16 residues. CDR3 nucleotide sequence: TGTGCCAGCAGCTCGATCATCGGGGGCGCATACAATGAGCAGTTCTTC. It encodes CASSSIIGGAYNEQFF.

A single count supports this clone. The chain combines TRBV7-9 with TRBJ2-7; weak D call: TRBD1 (5 bases). The CDR3 has 13 amino acids. Between the trimmed V and J ends, which lost 4 bases and 0 bases, there was a span of 7 bases. CDR1 and CDR2 from the germline V gene are SEHNR and FQNEAQ (reference sequence). The CDR3 protein is CASSSDSSYEQYF. The CDR3 DNA reads TGTGCCAGCAGCTCCGACAGCTCCTACGAGCAGTACTTC. Drawing the rest from reference TRBV7-9 and TRBJ2-7, the complete variable domain is DTGVSQNPRHKITKRGQNVTFRCDPISEHNRLYWYRQTLGQGPEFLTYFQNEAQLEKSRLLSDRFSAERPKGSFSTLEIQRTEQGDSAMYLCASSSDSSYEQYFGPGTRLTVT.

The rearrangement links TRBV2 to TRBJ1-6; tentatively, D is TRBD1 (6 bases). The germline V and J ends were trimmed by 0 bases and 11 bases, with 11 bases remaining between them. The V gene's germline CDR1 is SNHLY and CDR2 FYNNEI. The CDR3 is 14 residues long. The CDR3 bases are TGTGCCAGCAGTGAAGCGAGGCAGGGGACACCCCTCCACTTT. This sequence encodes CASSEARQGTPLHF.

The rearrangement joins TRBV11-2 to TRBJ2-5, with unresolved D. V was shortened by 5 bases and J by 4 bases, with 14 bases between the two germline ends. Germline loops: CDR1 SGHAT, CDR2 FQNNGV. The CDR3 length is 14 residues. CDR3 sequence: CASSPLPSGETQYF. As DNA, the CDR3 is TGTGCCAGCAGCCCGTTACCTAGTGGAGAGACCCAGTACTTC.

The chain is built from TRBV29-1 and TRBJ2-7; D is perhaps TRBD1 (6 bases). Germline V CDR1 and CDR2: SQVTM, ANQGSEA. This CDR3 has 12 amino acids. Deletions cut 6 bases from V and 1 base from J, with 10 bases between. CDR3 region: CSVEQGSYEQYF. CDR3 nucleotides: TGCAGCGTAGAACAGGGTTCCTACGAGCAGTACTTC.

The V call is TRBV19, the J call TRBJ1-1; 7 bases match TRBD1. CDR1 and CDR2 (germline): LNHDA, SQIVND (reference sequence). The J segment lost 0 bases and the V segment lost 3 bases, leaving 10 bases of the junction unmatched. The CDR3 is 17 amino acids. CDR3 bases: TGTGCCAGTAGTATTCGAGGACAGGCCGCAATGAACACTGAAGCTTTCTTT. Protein product: CASSIRGQAAMNTEAFF.

The V gene is TRBV7-9, the J gene TRBJ2-3; 13 bases agree with TRBD2. This CDR3 has 17 residues. The germline gives CDR1 SEHNR, CDR2 FQNEAQ (reference sequence). The J segment lost 0 bases and the V segment lost 3 bases, leaving 3 bases of the junction unmatched. The DNA for the CDR3 is TGTGCCAGCAGCTTCGGGACTAGCGGGGAGAGCACAGATACGCAGTATTTT. Protein product: CASSFGTSGESTDTQYF.

The gene calls are TRBV6-4 and TRBJ2-3; 8 bases are a match to TRBD2. Germline trimming cut 9 bases from V and 0 bases from J; bases unmatched to any gene: 14. The CDR3 is 17 amino acids. Looked up from germline, CDR1 is MRHNA and CDR2 is SNTAGT. The CDR3 nucleotides are TGTGCCAGTTACCAACTAGCGGAGGACCAAAGCACAGATACGCAGTATTTT. It encodes CASYQLAEDQSTDTQYF.

This chain connects TRBV5-6 to TRBJ1-5; the match to TRBD1 covers 7 bases. The V gene end was trimmed by 0 bases and the J gene end by 4 bases; junction bases not matched to a gene: 4. This CDR3 has 15 residues. Germline V gives CDR1 SGHDT, CDR2 YYEEEE. The CDR3, as DNA: TGTGCCAGCAGCTTGGGGACAGGTAGGAATCAGCCCCAGCATTTT. Amino acids: CASSLGTGRNQPQHF.

The chain combines TRBV7-8 with TRBJ2-1; possible D gene TRBD2, 6 bases. The CDR3 sequence is 15 residues long. The V end was cut by 1 base, the J end by 0 bases, with 7 bases between. Germline loops: CDR1 SGHVS, CDR2 FQNEAQ. The CDR3 region is CASSLVAASYNEQFF. The DNA of the CDR3 is TGTGCCAGCAGCTTAGTAGCGGCCTCCTACAATGAGCAGTTCTTC.

This chain connects TRBV10-3 to TRBJ2-3, with 10 nucleotides matching TRBD2. The CDR3 runs to 16 residues. V dropped 0 bases and J dropped 6; count of bases not matched to a gene: 6. The V gene's germline CDR1 is ENHRY and CDR2 SYGVKD. CDR3 DNA sequence: TGTGCCATCAGTGAGTCGGCTAGCGGGAGCGCGGATACGCAGTATTTT. Protein product: CAISESASGSADTQYF.

V and J are TRBV23-1 and TRBJ2-3; maybe TRBD1 (5 bases). TRBV23-1 is an ORF for which the function is uncertain. This CDR3 region has 18 residues. V shed 1 base and J shed 0 bases, with 17 bases lying between them. The chain's CDR3 is CASSQYRQTHASTDTQYF. The CDR3 DNA follows: TGCGCCAGCAGTCAATATCGACAGACTCACGCTAGCACAGATACGCAGTATTTT.

The V gene is TRBV13, the J gene TRBJ2-5; D possibly corresponds to TRBD2 (6 bases). The CDR3 loop spans 15 amino acids. Trimming took 0 bases from V and 5 from J, leaving 13 bases between them. In germline, CDR1 is PRHDT, CDR2 FYEKMQ (reference sequence). CDR3: CASSLGGLSGETQYF. The CDR3 nucleotides are TGTGCCAGCAGCTTAGGGGGCCTAAGCGGGGAGACCCAGTACTTC.

V is TRBV19 and J is TRBJ1-5; 8 nucleotides match TRBD1. The germline V gene has CDR1 LNHDA and CDR2 SQIVND (reference sequence). V was clipped by 4 bases and J by 0 bases; unmatched bases: 5. The CDR3 is 16 residues long. CDR3 residues: CASSRADRGSNQPQHF. CDR3 nucleotide sequence: TGTGCCAGTAGTAGAGCCGACAGGGGTAGCAATCAGCCCCAGCATTTT.

J is TRBJ1-2 and V is TRBV28; D might be TRBD1 (5 bases). Between the trimmed V and J ends, which lost 6 bases and 1 base, there was a span of 15 bases. From germline, CDR1 is MDHEN and CDR2 SYDVKM. This CDR3 contains 15 residues. The CDR3 loop is CASRALTGGNYGYTF. The CDR3 nucleotides read TGTGCCAGCAGAGCCCTCACAGGAGGTAACTATGGCTACACCTTC.

CDR3 sequence: CASSLNGTVPSEQYF. In DNA, the CDR3 is TGTGCCAGCAGCTTAAATGGGACGGTGCCGTCCGAGCAGTACTTC. J is TRBJ2-7 and V is TRBV7-7, with D perhaps being TRBD1 or TRBD2 (5 bases each). Looked up from germline, CDR1 is SSHAT and CDR2 is FNYEAQ (reference sequence). This CDR3 comprises 15 residues. Trimming pared 2 bases from V and 6 bases from J, leaving 17 bases between.

J is TRBJ2-1 and V is TRBV14, with 8 bases identical to TRBD2. The CDR3 runs to 16 residues. Losses at the gene ends were 1 base for V and 7 bases for J; bases not matched to a gene: 9. The germline gives CDR1 SGHDN, CDR2 FVKESK. CDR3 bases: TGTGCCAGCAGCCAAGGGTTTAGCGGGACCCTTAATGAGCAGTTCTTC. Its translation: CASSQGFSGTLNEQFF.

The chain recombines TRBV6-1 with TRBJ2-5, with TRBD1 identical over 8 bases. Trimming at V came to 5 bases and at J to 5 bases, leaving 7 bases not matched to a gene. The germline V gene encodes CDR1 MNHNS and CDR2 SASEGT. The CDR3 consists of 14 residues. CDR3 nucleotide sequence: TGTGCCAGCAGTATTCTGACAGGGGTGGAGACCCAGTACTTC. It encodes CASSILTGVETQYF.

This clone was observed a few times. This chain uses TRBV7-6 with TRBJ2-3; 7 bases align to TRBD2. The CDR3 sequence is 14 residues long. The junction had 5 bases not matched to a gene; V was cut back by 5 bases and J by 3 bases. Germline lookup yields CDR1 SGHVS and CDR2 FNYEAQ. The CDR3 nucleotides are TGTGCCAGCAGCCCGAGCGGGGTGACAGATACGCAGTATTTT. It yields the protein CASSPSGVTDTQYF.

The chain employs TRBV2 and TRBJ1-1; D unresolved. Germline lookup yields CDR1 SNHLY and CDR2 FYNNEI. V lost 4 bases to trimming and J lost 4 bases, with 13 bases between them. This CDR3 has 14 amino acids. CDR3 sequence reads: CASSAVSGATEAFF. The CDR3 nucleotides read TGTGCCAGCAGTGCTGTATCGGGAGCCACTGAAGCTTTCTTT.

The chain has TRBV4-1 and TRBJ2-3; D remains ambiguous. Germline lookup yields CDR1 MGHRA and CDR2 YSYEKL. This CDR3 has 13 residues. With 1 base removed from V and 6 bases from J, the gap between germline ends came to 8 bases. CDR3 coding DNA: TGCGCCAGCAGCCAAGTTCGGACGGATACGCAGTATTTT. Its protein product is CASSQVRTDTQYF.

The chain joins TRBV6-6 to TRBJ2-7; D unclear. The CDR3 sequence is 12 residues long. Trimming removed 2 bases at V and 5 bases at J, with 7 bases between. Germline V lookup: CDR1 MNHNY, CDR2 SVGAGI (reference sequence). The CDR3 DNA sequence: TGTGCCAGCAGTTACATGGTGAACGAGCAGTACTTC. It translates to CASSYMVNEQYF.

The rearrangement joins TRBV4-3 to TRBJ2-1; D might be TRBD1 (6 bases). V dropped 0 bases and J dropped 9 bases, with 15 bases sitting between them. This CDR3 spans 15 amino acids. CDR1 and CDR2 (germline): LGHNA, YSLEER. CDR3 region: CASSQDPTGQFEQFF. The CDR3 nucleotides are TGCGCCAGCAGCCAAGACCCGACAGGACAATTTGAGCAGTTCTTC.

J is TRBJ2-1 and V is TRBV30, with a weak D call TRBD2 (6 bases). Trimming removed 5 bases from V and 7 bases from J, with 15 bases in between. Germline V CDR1 and CDR2: GTSNPN, SVGIG (reference sequence). The CDR3 is 13 residues long. For the CDR3, the DNA is TGTGCCTGGGCCCCGGGAGCGGCAAATGAGCAGTTCTTC. This encodes CAWAPGAANEQFF.